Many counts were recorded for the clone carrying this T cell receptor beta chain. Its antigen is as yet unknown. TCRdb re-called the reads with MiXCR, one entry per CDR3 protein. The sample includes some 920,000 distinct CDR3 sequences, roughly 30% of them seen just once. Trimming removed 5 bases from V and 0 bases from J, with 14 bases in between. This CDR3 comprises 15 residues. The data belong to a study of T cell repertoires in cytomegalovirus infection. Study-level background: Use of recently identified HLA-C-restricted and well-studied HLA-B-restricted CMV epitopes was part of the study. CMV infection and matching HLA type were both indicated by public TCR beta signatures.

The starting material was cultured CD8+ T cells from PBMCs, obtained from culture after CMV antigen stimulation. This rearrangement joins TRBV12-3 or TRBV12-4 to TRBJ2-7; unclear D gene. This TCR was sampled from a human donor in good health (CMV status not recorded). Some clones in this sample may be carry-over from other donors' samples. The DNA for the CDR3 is TGTGCCAGCAGTCCAAGGGTCCAAAGCTCCTACGAGCAGTACTTC. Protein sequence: CASSPRVQSSYEQYF.